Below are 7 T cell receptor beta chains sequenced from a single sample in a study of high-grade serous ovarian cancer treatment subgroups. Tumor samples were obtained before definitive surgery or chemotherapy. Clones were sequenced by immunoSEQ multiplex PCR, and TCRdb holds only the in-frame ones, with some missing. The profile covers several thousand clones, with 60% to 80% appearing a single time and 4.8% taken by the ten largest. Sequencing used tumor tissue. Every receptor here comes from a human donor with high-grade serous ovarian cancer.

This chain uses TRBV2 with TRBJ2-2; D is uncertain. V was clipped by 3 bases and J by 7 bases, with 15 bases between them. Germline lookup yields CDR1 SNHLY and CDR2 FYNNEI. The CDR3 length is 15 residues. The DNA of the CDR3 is TGTGCCAGCAGTGAGGTAAACAGCCGGAGCGGGGAGCTGTTTTTT. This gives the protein CASSEVNSRSGELFF.

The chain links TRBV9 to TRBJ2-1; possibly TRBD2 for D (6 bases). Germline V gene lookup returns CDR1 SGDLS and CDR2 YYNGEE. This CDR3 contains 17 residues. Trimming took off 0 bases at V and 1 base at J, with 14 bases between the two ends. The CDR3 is CASSVEAQGGSYNEQFF. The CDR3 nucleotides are TGTGCCAGCAGCGTAGAAGCTCAGGGAGGTTCCTACAATGAGCAGTTCTTC. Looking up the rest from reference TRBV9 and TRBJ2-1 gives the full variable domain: DSGVTQTPKHLITATGQRVTLRCSPRSGDLSVYWYQQSLDQGLQFLIQYYNGEERAKGNILERFSAQQFPDLHSELNLSSLELGDSALYFCASSVEAQGGSYNEQFFGPGTRLTVL.

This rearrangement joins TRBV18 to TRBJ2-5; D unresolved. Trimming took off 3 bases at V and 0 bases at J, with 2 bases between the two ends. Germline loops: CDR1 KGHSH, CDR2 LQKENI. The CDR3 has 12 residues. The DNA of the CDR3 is TGTGCCAGCTCACCGTACCAAGAGACCCAGTACTTC. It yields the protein CASSPYQETQYF. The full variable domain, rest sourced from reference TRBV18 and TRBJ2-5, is NAGVMQNPRHLVRRRGQEARLRCSPMKGHSHVYWYRQLPEEGLKFMVYLQKENIIDESGMPKERFSAEFPKEGPSILRIQQVVRGDSAAYFCASSPYQETQYFGPGTRLLVL.

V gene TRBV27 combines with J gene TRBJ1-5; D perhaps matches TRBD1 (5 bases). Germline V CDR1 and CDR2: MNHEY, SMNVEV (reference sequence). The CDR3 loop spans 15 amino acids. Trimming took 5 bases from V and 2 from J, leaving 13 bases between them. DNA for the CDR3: TGTGCCAGCAGTGACCCGGGACGCGGCAATCAGCCCCAGCATTTT. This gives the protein CASSDPGRGNQPQHF.

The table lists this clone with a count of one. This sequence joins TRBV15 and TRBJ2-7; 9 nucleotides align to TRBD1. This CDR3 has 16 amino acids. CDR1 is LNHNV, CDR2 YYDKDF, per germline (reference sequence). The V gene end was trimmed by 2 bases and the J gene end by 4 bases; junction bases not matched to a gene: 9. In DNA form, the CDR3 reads TGTGCCACCAGCAGAACGACCGGGACAGGGTATTACGAGCAGTACTTC. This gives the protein CATSRTTGTGYYEQYF.

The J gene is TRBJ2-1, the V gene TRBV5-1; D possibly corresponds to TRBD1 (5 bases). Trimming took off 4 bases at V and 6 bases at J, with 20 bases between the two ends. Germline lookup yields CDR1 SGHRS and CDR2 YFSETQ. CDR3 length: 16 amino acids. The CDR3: CASSLTDGRVGNEQFF. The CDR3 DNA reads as TGCGCCAGCAGCCTCACCGACGGCAGGGTGGGCAATGAGCAGTTCTTC.

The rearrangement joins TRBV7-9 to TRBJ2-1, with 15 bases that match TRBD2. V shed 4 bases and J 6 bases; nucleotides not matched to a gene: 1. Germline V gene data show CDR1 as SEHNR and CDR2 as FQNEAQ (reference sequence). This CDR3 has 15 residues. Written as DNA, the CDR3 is TGTGCCAGCAGCTGGACTAGCGGGGGGGCCAATGAGCAGTTCTTC. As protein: CASSWTSGGANEQFF.